This T cell receptor beta chain is drawn from a study of regulatory T cells in long-lasting Graves disease. Building of the TCR beta libraries involved iRepertoire HTBI primers and Arm-PCR of CDR3 regions. Each CDR3 protein gets one entry after TCRdb re-called the multiplex PCR reads with MiXCR. The data hold more than 350,000 distinct CDR3 sequences, with under 15% observed a single time. This clonotype showed up just a few times. A much larger clone lies one base from this, so it may be a read error. Sample time point: newly diagnosed GD, antithyroid drugs for less than 3 months. Researchers made the TCR library from RNA that was extracted from PBMCs. These data are also associated with another study on T cells in Graves' hyperthyroidism and ophthalmopathy.

Here the sequenced sample was peripheral blood mononuclear cells (PBMCs), taken at new diagnosis, from a patient treated with antithyroid drugs. The source of this sequence is a woman in her twenties or thirties with Graves disease.

CDR3 residues: CASSGQGGDTKAFF. DNA for the CDR3: TGTGCCAGCAGCGGACAGGGGGGGGACACTAAAGCTTTCTTT. The V gene is TRBV2, the J gene TRBJ1-1; 10 bases are a match to TRBD1. Germline-derived CDR1 and CDR2 are SNHLY and FYNNEI. The CDR3 has 14 residues.